This TCR beta chain emerged from a study of shared clonotypes between healthy human individuals. Study conclusions and caveats: Clonotype sharing across a few donors was observed for about 5.5% of naive CD4 clonotypes. Sequencing of the sorted subsets was shown by rarefaction to be incomplete despite large depth.

With respect to this clone: The antigen is not known.

The authors split each subset's genomic DNA evenly across several immunoSEQ plates. TCRdb's copy holds only in-frame clones and misses some; the assay was immunoSEQ multiplex PCR. This table holds about 710,000 clones, just under 75% found once. Germline V gene data show CDR1 as SGHTA and CDR2 as FQGNSA. The CDR3 covers 18 residues. J was trimmed by 4 bases and V by 3 bases; bases with no gene match: 16. This TCR was recovered from a woman aged 25-40 years in good health. The chain is built from TRBV7-2 and TRBJ2-3; 7 bases line up with TRBD2. Sequences were obtained from memory CD4+ T cells sorted from blood. The subset here: CD45RA-negative fraction. In nucleotides, the CDR3 is TGTGCCAGCAGCTTGAAGCTTTGGGGGAGGGCCGCGTCAGATACGCAGTATTTT. Its protein is CASSLKLWGRAASDTQYF.